This TCR beta chain was identified during a study of identical twins. Study-level findings and limits: Reduced insertions were recorded for abundant cord blood beta clonotypes, with no such pattern in memory repertoires. In zero-insertion analyses, partial confounding could arise from invariant MAIT and iNKT cells.

A template switching step contributed a universal primer site, while unique molecular identifiers were present in the cDNA. TCRdb reanalysed the 5' RACE reads using MiXCR and keeps one entry per CDR3 protein. The profile shows 700,000 to 950,000 distinct CDR3 sequences, 9% to 15% of them singletons. This clonotype was detected a few times. Its antigen is still unknown. These data also featured in a second study, about yellow fever vaccine responses in identical twins.

The clonotype was recovered from a woman younger than 35 in good health. The sequenced material came from PBMCs.

CDR3 sequence: CSARGSHPEVNEQFF. The CDR3 DNA reads TGCAGTGCTAGGGGCAGCCATCCTGAGGTAAATGAGCAGTTCTTC. The chain is built from TRBV20-1 and TRBJ2-1; no reliable D call. Germline assignment: CDR1 DFQATT and CDR2 SNEGSKA (reference sequence). The CDR3 covers 15 residues. The V gene lost 3 bases and the J gene lost 7 bases, with 19 bases spanning the gap.